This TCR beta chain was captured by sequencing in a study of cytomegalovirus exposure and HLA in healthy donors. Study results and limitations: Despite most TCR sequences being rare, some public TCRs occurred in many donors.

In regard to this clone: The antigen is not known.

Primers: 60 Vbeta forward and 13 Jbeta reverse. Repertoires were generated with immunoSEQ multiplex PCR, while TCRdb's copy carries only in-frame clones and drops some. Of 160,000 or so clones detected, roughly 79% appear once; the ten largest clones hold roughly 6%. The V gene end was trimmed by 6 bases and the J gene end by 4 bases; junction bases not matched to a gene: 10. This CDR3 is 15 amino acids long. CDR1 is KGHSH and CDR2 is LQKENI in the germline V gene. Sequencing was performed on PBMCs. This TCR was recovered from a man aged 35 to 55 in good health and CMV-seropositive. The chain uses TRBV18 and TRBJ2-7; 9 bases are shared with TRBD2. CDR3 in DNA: TGTGCCAGCTCCCACGGTGGACTAGCGAAATACGAGCAGTACTTC. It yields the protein CASSHGGLAKYEQYF.